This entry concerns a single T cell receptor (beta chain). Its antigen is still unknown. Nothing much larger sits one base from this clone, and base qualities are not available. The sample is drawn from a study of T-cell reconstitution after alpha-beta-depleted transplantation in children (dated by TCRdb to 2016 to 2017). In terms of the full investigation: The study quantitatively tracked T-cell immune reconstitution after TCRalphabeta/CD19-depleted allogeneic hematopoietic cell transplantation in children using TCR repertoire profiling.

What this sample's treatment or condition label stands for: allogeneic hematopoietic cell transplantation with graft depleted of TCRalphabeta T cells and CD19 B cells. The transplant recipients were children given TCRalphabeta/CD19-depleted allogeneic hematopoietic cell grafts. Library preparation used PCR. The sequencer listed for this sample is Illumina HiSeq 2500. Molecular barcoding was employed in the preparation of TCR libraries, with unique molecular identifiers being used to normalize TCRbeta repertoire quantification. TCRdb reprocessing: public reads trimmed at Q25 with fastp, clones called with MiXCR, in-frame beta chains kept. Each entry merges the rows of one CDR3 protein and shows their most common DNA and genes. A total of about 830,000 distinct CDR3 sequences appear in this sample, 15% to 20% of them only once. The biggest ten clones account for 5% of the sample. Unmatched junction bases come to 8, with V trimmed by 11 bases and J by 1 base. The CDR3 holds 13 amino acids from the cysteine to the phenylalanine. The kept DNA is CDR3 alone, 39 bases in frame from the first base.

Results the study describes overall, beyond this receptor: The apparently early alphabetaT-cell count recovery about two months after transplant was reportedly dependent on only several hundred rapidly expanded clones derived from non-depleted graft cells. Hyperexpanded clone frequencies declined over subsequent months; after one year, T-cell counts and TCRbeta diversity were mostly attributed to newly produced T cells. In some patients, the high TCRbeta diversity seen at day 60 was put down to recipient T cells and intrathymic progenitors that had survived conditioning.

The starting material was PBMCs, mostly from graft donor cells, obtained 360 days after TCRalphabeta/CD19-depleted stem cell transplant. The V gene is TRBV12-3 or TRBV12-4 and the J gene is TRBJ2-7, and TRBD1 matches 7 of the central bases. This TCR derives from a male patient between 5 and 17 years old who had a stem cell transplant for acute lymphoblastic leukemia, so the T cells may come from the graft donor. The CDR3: CAVGRDRSYEQYF. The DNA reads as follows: TGTGCCGTCGGAAGGGACAGATCCTACGAGCAGTACTTC.